This T cell receptor (beta chain) was captured in a study of T cells in localized non-small cell lung cancer. This table comes from immunoSEQ multiplex PCR, and its TCRdb copy is limited to in-frame clones, with some not included. Of 65,000 to 90,000 clones listed, about 78% are singletons. Per the germline V gene, CDR1 is DFQATT and CDR2 is SNEGSKA (reference sequence). V lost 6 bases, J lost 8 bases, and 10 bases lay in between. The CDR3 runs to 11 residues. The chain has TRBV20-1 and TRBJ1-4; D is perhaps TRBD1 (5 bases). The sample consisted of PBMCs, taken before any cancer treatment. The receptor's source is a man aged 40-75 years with stage II squamous cell lung carcinoma. The CDR3 region has the DNA TGCAGTGCCTGGGACCAGGAAAAACTGTTTTTT. This encodes CSAWDQEKLFF.